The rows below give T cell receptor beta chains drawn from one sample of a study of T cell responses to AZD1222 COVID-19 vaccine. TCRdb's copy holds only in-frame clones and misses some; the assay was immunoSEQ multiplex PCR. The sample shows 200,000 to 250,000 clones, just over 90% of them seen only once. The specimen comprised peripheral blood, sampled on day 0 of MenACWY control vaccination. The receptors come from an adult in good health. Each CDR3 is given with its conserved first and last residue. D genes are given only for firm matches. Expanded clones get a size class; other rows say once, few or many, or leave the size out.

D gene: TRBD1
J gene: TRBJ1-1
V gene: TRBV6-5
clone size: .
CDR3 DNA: TGTGCCAGCAGTCGGGACAGGGGCGCTGAAGCTTTCTTT
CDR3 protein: CASSRDRGAEAFF

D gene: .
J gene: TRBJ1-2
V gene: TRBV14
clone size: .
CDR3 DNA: TGTGCCAGCAGCCAAAACAGGAACTATGGCTACACCTTC
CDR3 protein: CASSQNRNYGYTF

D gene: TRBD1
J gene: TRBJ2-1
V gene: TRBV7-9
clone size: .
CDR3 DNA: TGTGCCAGCAGCCAAAAGTCACAGGGGCCCTACAATGAGCAGTTCTTC
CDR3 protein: CASSQKSQGPYNEQFF

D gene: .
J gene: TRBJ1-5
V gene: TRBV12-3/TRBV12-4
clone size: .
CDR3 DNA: TGTGCCAGCAGTTTTGAGGGACAGCCCCAGCATTTT
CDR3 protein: CASSFEGQPQHF

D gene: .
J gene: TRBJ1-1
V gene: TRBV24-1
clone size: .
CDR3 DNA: TGTGCCACCACCTCCGGGGCTGAAGCTTTCTTT
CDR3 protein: CATTSGAEAFF

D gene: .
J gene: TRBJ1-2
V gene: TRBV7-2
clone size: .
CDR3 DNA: TGTGCCAGCAGCCCCACCCCCGGCTATGGCTACACCTTC
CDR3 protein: CASSPTPGYGYTF

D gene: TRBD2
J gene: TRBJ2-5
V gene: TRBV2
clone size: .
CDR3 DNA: TGTGCCAGCAGCCCGACTAGCGGGGCCACCCGGACCCAGTACTTC
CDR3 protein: CASSPTSGATRTQYF

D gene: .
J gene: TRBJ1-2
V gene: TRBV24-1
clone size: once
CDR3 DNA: TGTGCCACCTCCAACCCCTCGGGGCGCGGCTACACCTTC
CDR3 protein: CATSNPSGRGYTF

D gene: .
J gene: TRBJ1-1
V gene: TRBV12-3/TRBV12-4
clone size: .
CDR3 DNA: TGTGCCAGCAGTTTTGGCCAGAACACTGAAGCTTTCTTT
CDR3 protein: CASSFGQNTEAFF

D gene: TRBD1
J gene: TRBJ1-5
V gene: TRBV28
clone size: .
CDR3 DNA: TGTGCCACCCAGACAGGGGCAGTTGGGAATCAGCCCCAGCATTTT
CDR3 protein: CATQTGAVGNQPQHF

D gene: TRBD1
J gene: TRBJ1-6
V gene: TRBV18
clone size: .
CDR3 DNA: TGTGCCAGCTCACCGGGCCCAGGGGGGAATTCACCCCTCCACTTT
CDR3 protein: CASSPGPGGNSPLHF

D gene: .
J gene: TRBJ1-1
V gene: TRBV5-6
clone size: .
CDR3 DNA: TGTGCCAGCAGCTTGTTAGGTAGGAGGGGGGAGACTGAAGCTTTCTTT
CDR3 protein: CASSLLGRRGETEAFF

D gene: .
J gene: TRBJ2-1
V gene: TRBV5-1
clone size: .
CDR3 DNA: TGCGCCAGCAGCTACAACAGGGTTGGGAACAATGAGCAGTTCTTC
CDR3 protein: CASSYNRVGNNEQFF

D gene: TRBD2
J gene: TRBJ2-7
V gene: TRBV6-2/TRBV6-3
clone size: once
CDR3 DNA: TGTGCCAGCAGCCAGATACCGGGACTATCCAACGAGCAGTACTTC
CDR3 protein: CASSQIPGLSNEQYF

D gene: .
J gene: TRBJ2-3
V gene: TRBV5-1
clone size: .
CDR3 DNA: TGCGCCAGCAGCTTGGACAGTAGCACAGATACGCAGTATTTT
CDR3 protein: CASSLDSSTDTQYF

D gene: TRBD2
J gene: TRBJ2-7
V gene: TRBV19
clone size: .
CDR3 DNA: TGTGCCTCCTCCCCGACGGGGGGGCGTTACGAGCAGTACTTC
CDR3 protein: CASSPTGGRYEQYF

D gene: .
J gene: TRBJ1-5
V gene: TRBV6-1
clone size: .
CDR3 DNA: TGTGCCAGCAGTGCTGGAGTGGCAGGTGATCGAGCGGGTCAGCCCCAGCATTTT
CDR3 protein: CASSAGVAGDRAGQPQHF

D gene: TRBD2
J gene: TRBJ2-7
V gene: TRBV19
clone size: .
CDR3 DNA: TGTGCCAGTAGTCCCCAGCCGGGACTAGCGTCCCGCGAGCAGTACTTC
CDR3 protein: CASSPQPGLASREQYF

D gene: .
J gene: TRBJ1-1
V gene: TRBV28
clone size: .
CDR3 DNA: TGTGCCAGCAGTCCCCACGGGGCACGCACTGAAGCTTTCTTT
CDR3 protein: CASSPHGARTEAFF

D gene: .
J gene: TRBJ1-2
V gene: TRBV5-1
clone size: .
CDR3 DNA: TGCGCCAGCAGCTTGATAGCGGGAGACTATGGCTACACCTTC
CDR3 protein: CASSLIAGDYGYTF

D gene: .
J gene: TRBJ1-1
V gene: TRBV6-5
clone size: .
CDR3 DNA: TGTGCCAGCAGTTACTCGAAGGGGATGAACACTGAAGCTTTCTTT
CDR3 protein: CASSYSKGMNTEAFF

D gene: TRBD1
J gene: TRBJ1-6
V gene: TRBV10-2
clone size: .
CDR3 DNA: TGCGCCAGCAGGACAGGGATGTCACCCCTCCACTTT
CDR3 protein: CASRTGMSPLHF

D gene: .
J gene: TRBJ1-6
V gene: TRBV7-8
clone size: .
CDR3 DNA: TGTGCCAGCAGATCAGGGTGGGACACCAGCTCCTATAATTCACCCCTCCACTTT
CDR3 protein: CASRSGWDTSSYNSPLHF

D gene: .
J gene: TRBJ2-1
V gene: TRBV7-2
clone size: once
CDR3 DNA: TGTGCCAGCAGCTTAGCGTTTTTTGGGGGAAATGAGCAGTTCTTC
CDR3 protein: CASSLAFFGGNEQFF

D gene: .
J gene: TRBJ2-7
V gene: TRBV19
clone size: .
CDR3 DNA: TGTGCCAGTAGTTCACTAACCCACGAGCAGTACTTC
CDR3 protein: CASSSLTHEQYF

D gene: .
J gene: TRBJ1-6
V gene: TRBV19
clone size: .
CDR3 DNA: TGTGCCAGTAGTACCATCCCGGGACCTGATTCACCCCTCCACTTT
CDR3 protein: CASSTIPGPDSPLHF

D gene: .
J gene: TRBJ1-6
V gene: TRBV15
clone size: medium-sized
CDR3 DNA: TGTGCCACCAGTCCGGGGGGGGGATCAAAATCACCCCTCCACTTT
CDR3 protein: CATSPGGGSKSPLHF

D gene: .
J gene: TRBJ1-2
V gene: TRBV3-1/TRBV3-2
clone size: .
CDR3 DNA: TGTGCCAGCAGCCTCTCGGGTGGCTACACCTTC
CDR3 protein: CASSLSGGYTF

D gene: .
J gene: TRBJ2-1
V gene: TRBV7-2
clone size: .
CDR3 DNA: TGTGCCAGCAGCCCAGTACAGGGACGTCAGTTCTTC
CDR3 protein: CASSPVQGRQFF

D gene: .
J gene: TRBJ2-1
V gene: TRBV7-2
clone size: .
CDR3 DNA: TGTGCCAGCAGCTTAGTTTCTTTGAAAAATGAGCAGTTCTTC
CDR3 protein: CASSLVSLKNEQFF

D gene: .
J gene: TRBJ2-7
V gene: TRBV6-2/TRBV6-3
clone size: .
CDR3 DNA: TGTGCCAGCAGTTACTCAAGGGCTTACTACGAGCAGTACTTC
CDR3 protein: CASSYSRAYYEQYF

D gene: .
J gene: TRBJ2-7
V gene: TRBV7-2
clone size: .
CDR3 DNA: TGTGCCAGCAGCCCTAGGGATGGCAGGGGCCCCTCCTACGAGCAGTACTTC
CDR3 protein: CASSPRDGRGPSYEQYF

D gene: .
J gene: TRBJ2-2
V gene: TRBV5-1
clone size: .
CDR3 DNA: TGCGCCAGCAGCTTGGGACTTAATAGGAACACCGGGGAGCTGTTTTTT
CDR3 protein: CASSLGLNRNTGELFF

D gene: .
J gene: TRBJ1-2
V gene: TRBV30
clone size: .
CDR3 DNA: TGTGCCTGGAGTCCCTCGGGGGCGGGTGGCTACACCTTC
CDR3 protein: CAWSPSGAGGYTF

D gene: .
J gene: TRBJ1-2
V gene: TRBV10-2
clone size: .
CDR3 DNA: TGCGCCAGCAGTGGACAACTAGACTATGGCTACACCTTC
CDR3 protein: CASSGQLDYGYTF

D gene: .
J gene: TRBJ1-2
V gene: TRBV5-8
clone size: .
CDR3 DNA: TGTGCCAGCGCAAGACAGGTGGCGACCTTATATAACTATGGCTACACCTTC
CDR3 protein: CASARQVATLYNYGYTF